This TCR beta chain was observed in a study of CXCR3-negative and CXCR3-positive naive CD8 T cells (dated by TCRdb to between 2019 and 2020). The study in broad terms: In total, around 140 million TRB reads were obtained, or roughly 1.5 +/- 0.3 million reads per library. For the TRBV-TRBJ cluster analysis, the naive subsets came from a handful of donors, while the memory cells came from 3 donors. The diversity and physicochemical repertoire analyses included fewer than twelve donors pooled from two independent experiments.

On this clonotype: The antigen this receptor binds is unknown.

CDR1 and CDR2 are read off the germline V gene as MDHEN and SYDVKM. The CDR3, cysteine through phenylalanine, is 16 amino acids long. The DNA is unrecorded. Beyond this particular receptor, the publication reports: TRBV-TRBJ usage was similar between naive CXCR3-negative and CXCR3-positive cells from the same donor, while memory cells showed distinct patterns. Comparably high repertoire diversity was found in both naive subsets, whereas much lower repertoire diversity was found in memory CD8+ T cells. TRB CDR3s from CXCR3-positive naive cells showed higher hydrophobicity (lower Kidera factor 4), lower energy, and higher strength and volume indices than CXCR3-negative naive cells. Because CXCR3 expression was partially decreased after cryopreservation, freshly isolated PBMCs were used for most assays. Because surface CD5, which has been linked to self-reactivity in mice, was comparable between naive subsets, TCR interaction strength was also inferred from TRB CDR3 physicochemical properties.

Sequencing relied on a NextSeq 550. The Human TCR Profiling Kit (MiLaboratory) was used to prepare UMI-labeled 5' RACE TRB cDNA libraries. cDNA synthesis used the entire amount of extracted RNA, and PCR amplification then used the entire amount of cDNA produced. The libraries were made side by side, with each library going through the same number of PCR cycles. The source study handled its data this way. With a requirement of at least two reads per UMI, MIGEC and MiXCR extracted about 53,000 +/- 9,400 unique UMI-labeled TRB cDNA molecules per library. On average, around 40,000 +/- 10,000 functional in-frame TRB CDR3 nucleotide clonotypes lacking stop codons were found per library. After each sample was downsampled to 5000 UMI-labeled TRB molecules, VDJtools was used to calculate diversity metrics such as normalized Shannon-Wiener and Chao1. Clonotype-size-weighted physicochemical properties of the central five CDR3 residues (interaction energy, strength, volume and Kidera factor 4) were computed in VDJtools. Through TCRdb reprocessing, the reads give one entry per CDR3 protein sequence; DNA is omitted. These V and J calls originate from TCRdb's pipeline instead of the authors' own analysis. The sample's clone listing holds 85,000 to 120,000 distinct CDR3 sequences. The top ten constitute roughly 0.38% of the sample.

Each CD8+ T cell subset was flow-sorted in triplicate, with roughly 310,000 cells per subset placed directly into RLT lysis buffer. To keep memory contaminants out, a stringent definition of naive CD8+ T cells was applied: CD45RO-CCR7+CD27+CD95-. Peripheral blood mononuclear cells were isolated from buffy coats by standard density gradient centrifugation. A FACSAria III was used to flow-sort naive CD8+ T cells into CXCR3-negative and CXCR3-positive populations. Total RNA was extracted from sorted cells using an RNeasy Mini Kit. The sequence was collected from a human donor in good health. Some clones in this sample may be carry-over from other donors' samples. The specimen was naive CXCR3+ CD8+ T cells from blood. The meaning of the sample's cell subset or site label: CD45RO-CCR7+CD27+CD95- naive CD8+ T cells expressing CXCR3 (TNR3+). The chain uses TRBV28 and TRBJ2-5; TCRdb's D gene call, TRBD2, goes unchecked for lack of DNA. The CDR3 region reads CASSPTFGRAGETQYF.